A selection of T cell receptor beta chains follows, all from one sample in a study of sequential checkpoint blockade in melanoma. Some clones are missing from TCRdb's copy, which holds only in-frame ones; the method was immunoSEQ multiplex PCR. The sample lists roughly 3,000 clones; 20% to 25% were seen once. Source: tumor tissue (inferred from file names), taken from a patient given nivolumab and ipilimumab in sequence. Receptors originate from a human donor with melanoma. The CDR3 runs from the conserved cysteine through the conserved F or W. D genes are given only for firm matches. Clone sizes are given selectively: once, few, many, or a class where the clone is expanded.

J: TRBJ2-2
D: -
V: TRBV19
size: -
CDR3: CASRLATGELFF
DNA: TGTGCCAGTAGGCTAGCAACCGGGGAGCTGTTTTTT

J: TRBJ2-7
D: TRBD1
V: TRBV15
size: -
CDR3: CATSRGWGQGYRDEQYF
DNA: TGTGCCACCAGCAGAGGCTGGGGACAGGGGTATCGGGACGAGCAGTACTTC

J: TRBJ1-5
D: -
V: TRBV12-2
size: few
CDR3: CASRLDGTSSNQPQHF
DNA: TGTGCAAGTCGCTTAGATGGCACTTCGAGCAATCAGCCCCAGCATTTT

J: TRBJ2-7
D: -
V: TRBV11-3
size: medium-sized
CDR3: CASSLEPFGRYEQYF
DNA: TGTGCCAGCAGCTTAGAGCCTTTCGGCCGCTACGAGCAGTACTTC

J: TRBJ2-5
D: TRBD2
V: TRBV11-3
size: medium-sized
CDR3: CASSLGTSGVQETQYF
DNA: TGTGCCAGCAGCCTCGGGACTAGCGGAGTCCAAGAGACCCAGTACTTC

J: TRBJ2-7
D: -
V: TRBV29-1
size: few
CDR3: CSVGDLSESSYEQYF
DNA: TGCAGCGTTGGAGATTTGTCGGAAAGCTCCTACGAGCAGTACTTC

J: TRBJ2-1
D: TRBD2
V: TRBV10-2
size: -
CDR3: CASSERTSSRGGEQFF
DNA: TGCGCCAGCAGTGAGAGGACTAGCAGTAGGGGGGGTGAGCAGTTCTTC

J: TRBJ1-5
D: -
V: TRBV6-8
size: large
CDR3: CASSQSGVQPQHF
DNA: TGTGCCAGCAGCCAAAGTGGGGTTCAGCCCCAGCATTTT

J: TRBJ2-7
D: -
V: TRBV23-1
size: -
CDR3: CASSRRQVVAYEQYF
DNA: TGCGCCAGCAGTCGAAGACAGGTAGTCGCCTACGAGCAGTACTTC

J: TRBJ1-4
D: -
V: TRBV6-8
size: -
CDR3: CASSPIGGWYEKLFF
DNA: TGTGCCAGCAGCCCCATCGGGGGGTGGTATGAAAAACTGTTTTTT

J: TRBJ2-2
D: -
V: TRBV9
size: -
CDR3: CASSLTVRDTGELFF
DNA: TGTGCCAGCAGCTTGACAGTCCGGGACACCGGGGAGCTGTTTTTT

J: TRBJ1-5
D: -
V: TRBV19
size: -
CDR3: CASGTDEQPQHF
DNA: TGTGCCAGCGGGACGGACGAACAGCCCCAGCATTTT

J: TRBJ1-3
D: -
V: TRBV19
size: -
CDR3: CASSIVGGSGNTIYF
DNA: TGTGCCAGTAGTATTGTGGGGGGGTCTGGAAACACCATATATTTT

J: TRBJ1-5
D: TRBD1
V: TRBV19
size: -
CDR3: CASSISLTGPNQPQHF
DNA: TGTGCCAGTAGTATATCACTGACAGGGCCCAATCAGCCCCAGCATTTT

J: TRBJ1-5
D: -
V: TRBV6-8
size: -
CDR3: CASSTPVVGNQPQHF
DNA: TGTGCCAGCAGTACCCCAGTTGTGGGGAATCAGCCCCAGCATTTT

J: TRBJ1-4
D: -
V: TRBV11-3
size: -
CDR3: CASSFGRGPAYATNEKLFF
DNA: TGTGCCAGCAGCTTCGGCAGGGGACCGGCCTATGCAACTAATGAAAAACTGTTTTTT

J: TRBJ1-5
D: -
V: TRBV6-8
size: medium-sized
CDR3: CASSFNSNQPQHF
DNA: TGTGCCAGCAGCTTTAATAGCAATCAGCCCCAGCATTTT

J: TRBJ1-6
D: -
V: TRBV15
size: -
CDR3: CATSGRDRNSPLHF
DNA: TGTGCCACCAGCGGACGAGACAGGAATTCACCCCTCCACTTT

J: TRBJ1-2
D: TRBD1
V: TRBV6-8
size: medium-sized
CDR3: CASKVPGQGLVGYTF
DNA: TGTGCCAGCAAGGTCCCGGGACAGGGGTTAGTAGGCTACACCTTC

J: TRBJ2-1
D: -
V: TRBV9
size: medium-sized
CDR3: CASSVQGPNEQFF
DNA: TGTGCCAGCAGCGTACAGGGCCCCAATGAGCAGTTCTTC

J: TRBJ2-6
D: -
V: TRBV6-8
size: few
CDR3: CASSYSGSGANVLTF
DNA: TGTGCCAGCAGTTACTCCGGCTCTGGGGCCAACGTCCTGACTTTC

J: TRBJ1-5
D: -
V: TRBV19
size: -
CDR3: CASSIAGNNQPQHF
DNA: TGTGCCAGTAGTATTGCGGGGAACAATCAGCCCCAGCATTTT

J: TRBJ1-2
D: -
V: TRBV6-8
size: -
CDR3: CASREPFSYGYTF
DNA: TGTGCCAGCAGGGAACCATTCTCCTATGGCTACACCTTC

J: TRBJ2-3
D: -
V: TRBV19
size: -
CDR3: CASSALINNPTDTQYF
DNA: TGTGCCAGTAGTGCCCTAATCAACAACCCGACCGATACGCAGTATTTT